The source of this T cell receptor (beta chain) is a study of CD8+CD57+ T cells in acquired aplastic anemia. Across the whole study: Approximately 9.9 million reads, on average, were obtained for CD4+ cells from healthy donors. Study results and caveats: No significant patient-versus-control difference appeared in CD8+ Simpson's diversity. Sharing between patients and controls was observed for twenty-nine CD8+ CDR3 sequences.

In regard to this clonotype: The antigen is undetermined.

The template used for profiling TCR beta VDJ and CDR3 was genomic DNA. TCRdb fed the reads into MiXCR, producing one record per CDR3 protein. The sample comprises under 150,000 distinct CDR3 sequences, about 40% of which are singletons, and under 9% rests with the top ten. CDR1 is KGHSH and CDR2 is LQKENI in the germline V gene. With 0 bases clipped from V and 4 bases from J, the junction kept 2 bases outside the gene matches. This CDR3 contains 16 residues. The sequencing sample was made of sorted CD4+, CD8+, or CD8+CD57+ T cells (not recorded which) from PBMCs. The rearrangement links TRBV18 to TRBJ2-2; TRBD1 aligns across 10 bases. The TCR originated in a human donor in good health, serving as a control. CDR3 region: CASSPPWDRGTGELFF. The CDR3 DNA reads TGTGCCAGCTCACCACCCTGGGACAGGGGCACCGGGGAGCTGTTTTTT.